The next 11 T cell receptor beta chains were all read from a single sample in a study of blood T cell repertoires in COVID-19. Libraries were prepared by immunoSEQ multiplex PCR; TCRdb keeps only in-frame clonotypes and omits some of them. The table shows 130,000 to 150,000 clones, with roughly 87% occurring only once. The sequenced sample was peripheral blood. The receptors shown here come from a woman between 50 and 59 years old with acute or convalescent COVID-19.

The chain couples TRBV15 to TRBJ2-5; no firm D call. The CDR3 has 16 amino acids. The germline V gene encodes CDR1 LNHNV and CDR2 YYDKDF (reference sequence). Trimming cost V 0 bases and J 1 base, with 12 bases left between them. The CDR3: CATSRDNSLAQETQYF. In nucleotides, the CDR3 is TGTGCCACCAGCAGAGATAATAGCCTGGCCCAAGAGACCCAGTACTTC. Full variable domain (missing parts from reference TRBV15 and TRBJ2-5): DAMVIQNPRYQVTQFGKPVTLSCSQTLNHNVMYWYQQKSSQAPKLLFHYYDKDFNNEADTPDNFQSRRPNTSFCFLDIRSPGLGDTAMYLCATSRDNSLAQETQYFGPGTRLLVL.

The V call is TRBV24-1, the J call TRBJ2-2, with 14 nucleotides matching TRBD2. The CDR3 has 17 amino acids. V gave up 7 bases and J gave up 7 bases; unmatched junction bases: 10. In germline, CDR1 is KGHDR, CDR2 SFDVKD. CDR3: CATSGQGLAGVHGELFF. The DNA of the CDR3 is TGTGCCACCAGCGGACAGGGACTAGCGGGAGTTCACGGGGAGCTGTTTTTT.

This rearrangement joins TRBV14 to TRBJ1-2; 11 nucleotides match TRBD1. The germline V gene encodes CDR1 SGHDN and CDR2 FVKESK. The CDR3 consists of 16 residues. Trimming at V came to 0 bases and at J to 7 bases, leaving 7 bases not matched to a gene. The CDR3 DNA sequence: TGTGCCAGCAGCCAAGATATCGTCGGGACAGGGGGTGGCTACACCTTC. It specifies CASSQDIVGTGGGYTF.

This chain connects TRBV20-1 to TRBJ1-2, with 7 bases fitting TRBD1. Germline V gene sequence: CDR1 DFQATT, CDR2 SNEGSKA (reference sequence). V was clipped by 3 bases and J by 4 bases; unmatched bases: 8. This CDR3 contains 14 residues. The DNA of the CDR3 is TGCAGTGCTAGTTTATCGCGGGACAGCTATGGCTACACCTTC. It encodes CSASLSRDSYGYTF.

The chain links TRBV12-3 or TRBV12-4 to TRBJ1-2; 7 nucleotides align to TRBD1. After removal of 8 bases from V and 2 bases from J, the junction contained 5 bases not matched to a gene. There are 13 residues in the CDR3. The CDR3 DNA reads TGTGCCAGCCGACAGACAGGGAACTATGGCTACACCTTC. Its protein is CASRQTGNYGYTF.

The genes are TRBV25-1 and TRBJ1-2; 7 bases match TRBD1. With 8 bases clipped from V and 2 bases from J, the junction kept 5 bases outside the gene matches. This CDR3 spans 13 amino acids. CDR1 is MGHDK, CDR2 SYGVNS, per germline. The CDR3 is CASETGTNYGYTF. CDR3 sequence (DNA): TGTGCCAGCGAGACAGGGACGAACTATGGCTACACCTTC.

The chain uses TRBV5-4 and TRBJ1-2, with D possibly matching TRBD1 (6 bases). CDR1 is SGHNT and CDR2 is YYREEE in the germline V gene (reference sequence). V lost 0 bases, J lost 11 bases, and 14 bases lay in between. This CDR3 is built from 13 residues. CDR3 nucleotide sequence: TGTGCCAGCAGCTTGGAAACAGGGCGGCGTTACACCTTC. This gives the protein CASSLETGRRYTF. Using reference TRBV5-4 and TRBJ1-2 for the parts outside the CDR3, the full variable domain is ETGVTQSPTHLIKTRGQQVTLRCSSQSGHNTVSWYQQALGQGPQFIFQYYREEENGRGNFPPRFSGLQFPNYSSELNVNALELDDSALYLCASSLETGRRYTFGSGTRLTVV.

The chain has TRBV3-1 (or the pseudogene TRBV3-2) and TRBJ1-2; possibly TRBD1 for D (6 bases). The CDR3 is 13 amino acids. The ends were cut back, 4 bases at V and 4 bases at J, with 10 bases in the middle. The germline gives CDR1 LGHDT, CDR2 YNNKEL (reference sequence). The chain's CDR3 is CASSRQDLYGYTF. In DNA form, the CDR3 reads TGTGCCAGCAGCCGACAGGACCTCTATGGCTACACCTTC.

The chain links TRBV7-2 to TRBJ2-1, with 8 bases fitting TRBD2. The CDR3 consists of 14 residues. The V gene end was trimmed by 5 bases and the J gene end by 8 bases; junction bases not matched to a gene: 8. Germline V lookup: CDR1 SGHTA, CDR2 FQGNSA. The CDR3 loop reads CASSLSGASDEQFF. The CDR3, as DNA: TGTGCCAGCAGCCTTAGCGGGGCCTCGGATGAGCAGTTCTTC. Variable domain in full (rest from reference TRBV7-2 and TRBJ2-1): GAGVSQSPSNKVTEKGKDVELRCDPISGHTALYWYRQSLGQGLEFLIYFQGNSAPDKSGLPSDRFSAERTGGSVSTLTIQRTQQEDSAVYLCASSLSGASDEQFFGPGTRLTVL.

V is TRBV7-9 and J is TRBJ2-2, with D possibly being TRBD2 (5 bases). This CDR3 spans 16 amino acids. With 2 bases removed from V and 1 base from J, the gap between germline ends came to 11 bases. CDR1 and CDR2 (germline): SEHNR, FQNEAQ (reference sequence). The CDR3 loop is CASSLPTSLNTGELFF. CDR3 coding DNA: TGTGCCAGCAGCTTACCCACTAGTTTGAACACCGGGGAGCTGTTTTTT.

The chain joins TRBV21-1 to TRBJ1-5. TRBV21-1 is a pseudogene segment. This CDR3 is 15 amino acids long. CDR3 region: CASSKDLTVDQPQHF. The CDR3 DNA reads as TGTGCCAGCAGCAAAGATCTAACTGTAGATCAGCCCCAGCATTTT.